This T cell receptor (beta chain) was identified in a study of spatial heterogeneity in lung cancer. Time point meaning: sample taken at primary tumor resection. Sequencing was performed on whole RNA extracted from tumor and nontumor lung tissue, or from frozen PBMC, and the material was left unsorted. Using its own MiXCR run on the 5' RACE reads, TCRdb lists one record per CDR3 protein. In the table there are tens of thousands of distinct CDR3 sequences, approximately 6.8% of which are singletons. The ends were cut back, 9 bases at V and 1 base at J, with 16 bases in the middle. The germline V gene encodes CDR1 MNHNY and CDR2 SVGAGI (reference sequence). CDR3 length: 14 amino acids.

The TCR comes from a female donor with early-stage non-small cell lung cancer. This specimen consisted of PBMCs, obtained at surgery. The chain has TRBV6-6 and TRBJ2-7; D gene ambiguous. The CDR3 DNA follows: TGTGCCAGGTCGTTCCAGCCCCAATCCTACGAGCAGTACTTC. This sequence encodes CARSFQPQSYEQYF.